Listed here are 10 T cell receptor beta chains from one sample, sequenced in a study of cytomegalovirus exposure and HLA in healthy donors. The PCR employed 60 Vbeta primers together with 13 Jbeta primers. Produced via immunoSEQ multiplex PCR; TCRdb's table is partial and in-frame only. In the table there are approximately 160,000 clones, roughly four fifths of which are singletons. The sequenced material came from PBMCs. These receptors were collected from a man younger than 35 in good health and CMV-seronegative.

The chain combines TRBV10-3 with TRBJ2-7, with D perhaps TRBD1 (6 bases). V was cut by 5 bases and J by 3 bases, with 11 bases left in between. This CDR3 comprises 13 residues. CDR1 is ENHRY and CDR2 is SYGVKD in the germline V gene. In nucleotides, the CDR3 is TGTGCCATCAGTCCAGGGGAGTTCTACGAGCAGTACTTC. Translation gives CAISPGEFYEQYF.

This clone turned up a few times. The chain uses TRBV6-5 and TRBJ2-1; perhaps TRBD2 as D (7 bases). The CDR3 has 15 amino acids. V gave up 4 bases and J gave up 3 bases, with 13 bases separating them. Germline CDR1 is MNHEY and CDR2 is SVGAGI. The CDR3 DNA reads TGTGCCAGCAGTTTTAGGGGGACTAACTACAATGAGCAGTTCTTC. Amino acids: CASSFRGTNYNEQFF.

This chain connects TRBV29-1 to TRBJ1-2, with D uncertain. V was clipped by 4 bases and J by 2 bases, with 8 bases between them. The CDR3 is made up of 12 amino acids. CDR1 SQVTM and CDR2 ANQGSEA come from the germline V gene. CDR3 DNA sequence: TGCAGCGTTGGACGGGTGAACTATGGCTACACCTTC. It is translated as CSVGRVNYGYTF.

This clone was detected a few times. The chain uses TRBV6-5 and TRBJ1-2; 7 bases match TRBD1. The V segment lost 0 bases and the J segment 5 bases; nucleotides outside the gene matches: 3. CDR1 is MNHEY, CDR2 SVGAGI, per germline. The CDR3 has 14 residues. The CDR3 bases are TGTGCCAGCAGTTACTCAACAGGGGTATATGGCTACACCTTC. This translates into CASSYSTGVYGYTF.

The count of this clone is one. The chain combines TRBV28 with TRBJ1-5; 8 bases map to TRBD1. Losses at the gene ends were 2 bases for V and 10 bases for J; bases not matched to a gene: 7. CDR1 is MDHEN, CDR2 SYDVKM, per germline. This CDR3 region has 14 residues. The CDR3 region is CASSLVTGDRPQHF. CDR3 nucleotide sequence: TGTGCCAGCAGTTTAGTGACAGGGGATAGACCCCAGCATTTT.

This clone was detected once. The CDR3 protein is CASTGAGAVENIQYF. The CDR3 region has the DNA TGTGCCAGTACGGGAGCCGGTGCTGTCGAAAACATTCAGTACTTC. The rearrangement joins TRBV19 to TRBJ2-4; the D gene is possibly TRBD2 (6 bases). CDR1 and CDR2 from the germline V gene are LNHDA and SQIVND (reference sequence). V was shortened by 7 bases and J by 5 bases, with 18 bases between the two germline ends. The CDR3 spans 15 residues.

J is TRBJ2-5 and V is TRBV7-6, with D unresolved. The CDR3 runs 13 residues. Trimming cost V 0 bases and J 2 bases, with 4 bases left between them. The V gene's germline CDR1 is SGHVS and CDR2 FNYEAQ. The CDR3 region has the DNA TGTGCCAGCAGCTTAGCGCGGCAAGAGACCCAGTACTTC. It is translated as CASSLARQETQYF.

This clone was counted between two and nine times. The chain combines TRBV28 with TRBJ2-7; 12 bases line up with TRBD2. The V segment lost 2 bases and the J segment 4 bases; nucleotides outside the gene matches: 3. The CDR3 is made up of 15 amino acids. CDR1 is MDHEN and CDR2 is SYDVKM in the germline V gene. CDR3 sequence: CASSLGTSGSYEQYF. The CDR3, as DNA: TGTGCCAGCAGTTTAGGGACTAGCGGGTCTTACGAGCAGTACTTC.

This clone was found once. V gene TRBV19 combines with J gene TRBJ2-3, with D unclear. The CDR3 has 13 amino acids. CDR1 is LNHDA, CDR2 SQIVND, per germline (reference sequence). V was pared by 0 bases and J by 3 bases, with 4 bases between. This chain's CDR3 is CASSIEATDTQYF. CDR3 DNA sequence: TGTGCCAGTAGTATAGAAGCAACAGATACGCAGTATTTT.

Comment on this clone: Other DNA sequences in the same sample also yield this CDR3. The genes are TRBV2 and TRBJ1-2; the match to TRBD1 covers 7 bases. The CDR3 runs 14 residues. With 3 bases clipped from V and 0 bases from J, the junction kept 1 base outside the gene matches. Germline assignment: CDR1 SNHLY and CDR2 FYNNEI. The CDR3 is CASSERGPNYGYTF. CDR3 nucleotides: TGTGCCAGCAGTGAGAGGGGGCCTAACTATGGCTACACCTTC.